The 5 T cell receptor beta chains below come from one sample, sequenced in a study of vaccination and CD4 T cells after COVID-19. Treatment in this sample: approximately nine-day PBMC culture with coronavirus spike peptide pools or control peptides (ViraFEST assay). Oncomine TCR Beta short-read sequencing was applied to DNA from cultured CD4+ T cells. Via MiXCR, TCRdb re-called the PCR reads, giving one row per CDR3 protein. The table has about 13,000 distinct CDR3 sequences, 25% to 35% seen once. Which antigens these TCRs recognize remains unknown. The specimen was CD4+ T cells from blood, cultured in vitro, collected before SARS-CoV-2 vaccination. These receptors originate from a human donor who received a COVID-19 vaccine.

The J gene is TRBJ2-3, the V gene TRBV9; D gene unclear. This CDR3 spans 11 amino acids. With 1 base removed from V and 6 bases from J, the gap between germline ends came to 3 bases. Germline assignment: CDR1 SGDLS and CDR2 YYNGEE. The CDR3 DNA sequence: TGTGCCAGCAGCGTAAGGGATACGCAGTATTTT. Protein sequence: CASSVRDTQYF.

J is TRBJ2-3 and V is TRBV5-1; 7 bases fit TRBD2. With 3 bases clipped from V and 6 bases from J, the junction kept 13 bases outside the gene matches. Germline loops: CDR1 SGHRS, CDR2 YFSETQ. There are 16 residues in the CDR3. The CDR3 bases are TGCGCCAGCAGCTCACGGACTAGTATTGTCTTGGATACGCAGTATTTT. It encodes CASSSRTSIVLDTQYF.

Only a few counts were recorded for this clonotype. This chain links TRBV12-5 with TRBJ1-1; possible D gene TRBD1, 5 bases. CDR1 and CDR2 (germline): LGHNT, FRNRAP. The V end lost 3 bases, the J end lost 1 base, and 9 bases lay between the germline ends. The CDR3 is 14 residues long. CDR3 residues: CASGLETGNTEAFF. Here the CDR3 DNA reads TGTGCTAGTGGTTTAGAAACAGGGAACACTGAAGCTTTCTTT.

The chain uses TRBV20-1 and TRBJ2-1, with 11 bases that match TRBD2. V shed 7 bases and J 1 base; nucleotides not matched to a gene: 6. The CDR3 has 15 amino acids. Per germline, CDR1 DFQATT and CDR2 SNEGSKA (reference sequence). CDR3 nucleotides: TGCAGTGGGGGGGGACTAGCGGTTTCCTACAATGAGCAGTTCTTC. Residues: CSGGGLAVSYNEQFF.

This rearrangement joins TRBV12-3 or TRBV12-4 to TRBJ2-1; 8 bases line up with TRBD2. Unmatched junction bases numbered 5, after V lost 4 bases and J lost 3 bases. The CDR3 is made up of 15 amino acids. The DNA for the CDR3 is TGTGCCAGCAGTTCTGCGGGGGGCCGCTACAATGAGCAGTTCTTC. Translation gives CASSSAGGRYNEQFF.